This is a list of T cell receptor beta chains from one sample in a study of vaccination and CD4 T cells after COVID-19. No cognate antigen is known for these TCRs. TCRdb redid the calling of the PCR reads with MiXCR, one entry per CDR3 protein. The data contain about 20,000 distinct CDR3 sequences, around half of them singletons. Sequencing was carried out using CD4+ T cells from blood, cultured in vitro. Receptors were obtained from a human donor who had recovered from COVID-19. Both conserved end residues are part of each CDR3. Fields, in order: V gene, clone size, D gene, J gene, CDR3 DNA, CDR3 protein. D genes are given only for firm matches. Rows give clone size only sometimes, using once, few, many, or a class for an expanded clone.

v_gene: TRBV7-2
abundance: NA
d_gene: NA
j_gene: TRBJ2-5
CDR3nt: TGTGCCAGCAGCTTAGCGTACACTGGGACGCCACAAGAGACCCAGTACTTC
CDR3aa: CASSLAYTGTPQETQYF

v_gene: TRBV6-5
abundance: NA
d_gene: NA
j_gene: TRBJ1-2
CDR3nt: TGTGCCAGCAGTTTCTTGGGGACCTCCCTTGGGGGCTACACCTTC
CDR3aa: CASSFLGTSLGGYTF

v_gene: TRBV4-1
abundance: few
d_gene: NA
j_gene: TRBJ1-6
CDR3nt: TGCGCCAGCAGCCAGGCCGGACGGGAGAATTCACCCCTCCACTTT
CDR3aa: CASSQAGRENSPLHF

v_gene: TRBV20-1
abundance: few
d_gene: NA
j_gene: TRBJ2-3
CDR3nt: TGCAGTGCTAGCGGGAGCGGCACAGATACGCAGTATTTT
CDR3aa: CSASGSGTDTQYF

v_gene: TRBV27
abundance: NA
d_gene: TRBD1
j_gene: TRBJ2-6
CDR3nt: TGTGCCAGCCGATCAACCGGGACAGGTAACTCTGGGGCCAACGTCCTGACTTTC
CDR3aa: CASRSTGTGNSGANVLTF

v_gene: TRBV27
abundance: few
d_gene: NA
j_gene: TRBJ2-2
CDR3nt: TGTGCCAGCAGTTTAATGGAGGGTTCCGGGGAGCTGTTTTTT
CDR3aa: CASSLMEGSGELFF

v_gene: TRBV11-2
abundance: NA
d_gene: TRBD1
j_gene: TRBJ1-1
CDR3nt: TGTGCCAGCAGCTTAGGGGACAGGGTAACAGCCGGCACTGAAGCTTTCTTT
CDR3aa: CASSLGDRVTAGTEAFF

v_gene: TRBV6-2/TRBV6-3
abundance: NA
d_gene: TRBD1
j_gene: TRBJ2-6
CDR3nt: TGTGCCAGCAGTCCGAGGGACAGGGTTGCCTCTGGGGCCAACGTCCTGACTTTC
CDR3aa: CASSPRDRVASGANVLTF

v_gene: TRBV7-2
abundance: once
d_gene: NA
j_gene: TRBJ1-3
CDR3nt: TGTGCCAGCAGCTCTTCACAGGGAAACACCATATATTTT
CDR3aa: CASSSSQGNTIYF

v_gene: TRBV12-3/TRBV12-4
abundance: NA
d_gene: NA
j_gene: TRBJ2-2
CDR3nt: TGTGCCAGCAGTTTCGGGCGGAACACCGGGGAGCTGTTTTTT
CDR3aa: CASSFGRNTGELFF

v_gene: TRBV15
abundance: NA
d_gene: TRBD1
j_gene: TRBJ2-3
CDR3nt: TGTGCCACCAGCAGAGGGGGGACAGGGACAGATACGCAGTATTTT
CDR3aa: CATSRGGTGTDTQYF

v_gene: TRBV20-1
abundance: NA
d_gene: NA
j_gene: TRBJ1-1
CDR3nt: TGCAGTGCGGGAGGGGTGATGAACACTGAAGCTTTCTTT
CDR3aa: CSAGGVMNTEAFF

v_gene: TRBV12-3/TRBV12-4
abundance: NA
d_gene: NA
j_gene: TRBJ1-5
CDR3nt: TGTGCCAGCAGTTTGGCCAGGGAGCCCCAGCATTTT
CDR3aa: CASSLAREPQHF

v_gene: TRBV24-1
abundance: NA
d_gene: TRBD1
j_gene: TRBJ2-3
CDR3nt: TGTGCCACCAGGACAGGGAAAGGTGGCACAGATACGCAGTATTTT
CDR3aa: CATRTGKGGTDTQYF

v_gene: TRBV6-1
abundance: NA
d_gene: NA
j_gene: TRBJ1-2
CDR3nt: TGTGCCAGCAGTGAAAACAGGGACTATGGCTACACCTTC
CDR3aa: CASSENRDYGYTF

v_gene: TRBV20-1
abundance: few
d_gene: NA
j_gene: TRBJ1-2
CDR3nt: TGCAGTGCTGACCCGGGATCTGGTGGCTACACCTTC
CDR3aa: CSADPGSGGYTF

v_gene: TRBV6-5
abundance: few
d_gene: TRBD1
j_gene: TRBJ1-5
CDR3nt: TGTGCCAGCAGTTCTACCGGACAGGGGCTAGATAATCAGCCCCAGCATTTT
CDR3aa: CASSSTGQGLDNQPQHF

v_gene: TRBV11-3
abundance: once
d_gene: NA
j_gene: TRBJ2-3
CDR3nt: TGTGCCAGCAGCTTAGATTACGTATCAGATACGCAGTATTTT
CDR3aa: CASSLDYVSDTQYF

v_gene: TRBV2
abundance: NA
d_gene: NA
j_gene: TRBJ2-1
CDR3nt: TGTGCCAGCAGTGCTGGGACGGGGGTAGGGTCCTACAATGAGCAGTTCTTC
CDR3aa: CASSAGTGVGSYNEQFF

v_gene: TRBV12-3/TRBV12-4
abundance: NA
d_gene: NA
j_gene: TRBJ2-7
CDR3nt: TGTGCCAGCAGTTCTATAGGGACCGTCGGGACCCTCTACGAGCAGTACTTC
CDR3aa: CASSSIGTVGTLYEQYF

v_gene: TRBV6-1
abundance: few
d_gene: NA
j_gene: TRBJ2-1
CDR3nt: TGTGCCAGCAGTAATGGAGGGAATGAGCAGTTCTTC
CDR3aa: CASSNGGNEQFF

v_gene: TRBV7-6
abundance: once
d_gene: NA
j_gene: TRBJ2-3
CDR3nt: TGTGCCAGCAGCTCGGGGGTGGGCACAGATACGCAGTATTTT
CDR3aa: CASSSGVGTDTQYF

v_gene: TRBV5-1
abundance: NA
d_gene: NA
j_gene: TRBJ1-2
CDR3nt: TGCGCCAGCAGCTCGCCCGCCGGGGACTATGGCTACACCTTC
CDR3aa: CASSSPAGDYGYTF

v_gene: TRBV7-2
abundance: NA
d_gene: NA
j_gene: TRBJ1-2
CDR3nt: TGTGCCAGCAGCTTACGGCTCGCAGGGCACTATGGCTACACCTTC
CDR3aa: CASSLRLAGHYGYTF

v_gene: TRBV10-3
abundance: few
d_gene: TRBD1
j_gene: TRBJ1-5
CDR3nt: TGTGCCATCAGTGACAGGGGGGGCAATCAGCCCCAGCATTTT
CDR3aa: CAISDRGGNQPQHF

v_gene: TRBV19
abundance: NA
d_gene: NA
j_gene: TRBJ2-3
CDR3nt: TGTGCCAGTTCCTCAGGGGTCCTCGGTGGCACAGATACGCAGTATTTT
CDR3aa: CASSSGVLGGTDTQYF

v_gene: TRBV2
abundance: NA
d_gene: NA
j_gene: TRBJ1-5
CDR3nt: TGTGCCAGCAGTGAAGTCCAGCCCGGGAATAATCAGCCCCAGCATTTT
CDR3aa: CASSEVQPGNNQPQHF

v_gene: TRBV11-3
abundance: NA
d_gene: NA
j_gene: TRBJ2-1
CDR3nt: TGTGCCAGCAGCCTAGAGGGAGACTACAATGAGCAGTTCTTC
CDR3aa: CASSLEGDYNEQFF